The 21 T cell receptor beta chains given below trace back to one sample, sequenced in a study of blood T cells in healthy people across ages. Primers used in a second PCR of about 7 to 12 cycles were a sample-barcoded 5' primer and a J-beta primer mix. TCRdb reprocessed the 5' RACE reads with MiXCR, giving one entry per CDR3 protein. The data show about 1.6 million distinct CDR3 sequences, with around 36% seen just once and about 11% held by the top ten. Sequencing input: blood. The receptors were sampled from a woman in her twenties or thirties in good health.

Only a few counts were recorded for this clonotype. The V call is TRBV12-3 or TRBV12-4, the J call TRBJ2-1; perhaps TRBD2 as D (5 bases). This CDR3 has 15 residues. V shed 5 bases and J shed 4 bases, with 15 bases lying between them. The CDR3 reads CASSNGIRTYNEQFF. The CDR3 DNA follows: TGTGCCAGCAGTAACGGGATTAGAACTTACAATGAGCAGTTCTTC.

In this sample, this clonotype turned up a few times. The chain joins TRBV9 to TRBJ2-4; D is possibly TRBD2 (6 bases). Germline V gives CDR1 SGDLS, CDR2 YYNGEE. The CDR3 contains 13 residues. The V end was cut by 1 base, the J end by 8 bases, with 10 bases between. The CDR3 protein is CASSVLGGDIQYF. CDR3 nucleotides: TGTGCCAGCAGCGTACTGGGGGGAGACATTCAGTACTTC.

The genes are TRBV29-1 and TRBJ2-3; 10 bases align to TRBD2. The germline CDR1 and CDR2 sequences are SQVTM and ANQGSEA. The CDR3 spans 13 residues. Losses at the gene ends were 6 bases for V and 0 bases for J; bases not matched to a gene: 0. The CDR3, as DNA: TGCAGCGTACTAGCGGGGAGCACAGATACGCAGTATTTT. This gives the protein CSVLAGSTDTQYF.

The CDR3 DNA follows: TGTGCCAGCAGTTTCGCTCTAGCGATTGAGCAGTTCTTC. It yields the protein CASSFALAIEQFF. V is TRBV6-5 and J is TRBJ2-1, with D possibly matching TRBD2 (6 bases). The CDR3 spans 13 residues. Germline CDR1 reads MNHEY; CDR2 reads SVGAGI. V dropped 4 bases and J dropped 9 bases, with 13 bases sitting between them.

V gene TRBV12-3 or TRBV12-4 combines with J gene TRBJ1-5; D perhaps matches TRBD1 (6 bases). Trimming shortened V by 5 bases and J by 0 bases, and 11 bases separated the two germline ends. The CDR3 has 15 residues. CDR3 region: CASSGRGNSNQPQHF. For the CDR3, the DNA is TGTGCCAGCAGTGGAAGGGGGAATAGCAATCAGCCCCAGCATTTT.

For this clonotype: Since a much larger clone is just one base distant, this may be a read error. The gene calls are TRBV7-9 and TRBJ2-3; D remains ambiguous. The CDR3 has 13 residues. Germline lookup yields CDR1 SEHNR and CDR2 FQNEAQ (reference sequence). For the CDR3, the DNA is TGTGCCAGCAGCTTACTTCTAACAGATGCGCAGTATTTT. This translates into CASSLLLTDAQYF.

The V gene is TRBV20-1, the J gene TRBJ2-3; 7 nucleotides align to TRBD2. Germline-derived CDR1 and CDR2 are DFQATT and SNEGSKA (reference sequence). The CDR3 totals 14 residues. Losses at the gene ends were 0 bases for V and 9 bases for J; bases not matched to a gene: 9. The CDR3 here is CSARDPREGETQYF. The CDR3, as DNA: TGCAGTGCTAGAGATCCCAGGGAGGGAGAGACGCAGTATTTT.

In its sample, this clonotype was seen a few times. This chain's CDR3 is CAWSVRRTGELFF. The CDR3 DNA reads as TGTGCCTGGAGTGTAAGGCGCACCGGGGAGCTGTTTTTT. The genes are TRBV30 and TRBJ2-2; D is ambiguous. Germline V CDR1 and CDR2: GTSNPN, SVGIG (reference sequence). There are 13 residues in the CDR3. Trimming stripped 0 bases from V and 4 bases from J, with 6 bases between.

V gene TRBV11-2 combines with J gene TRBJ2-1; no clear D gene. The V and J ends lost 4 bases and 8 bases respectively, with 9 bases between them. This CDR3 spans 12 amino acids. The germline V gene has CDR1 SGHAT and CDR2 FQNNGV. CDR3: CASSSPAHEQFF. The CDR3 nucleotides are TGTGCCAGCAGCTCCCCCGCTCATGAGCAGTTCTTC.

This clonotype was counted a few times. The chain uses TRBV4-1 and TRBJ2-3; 7 bases are a match to TRBD1. The CDR3 has 15 residues. Germline V gives CDR1 MGHRA, CDR2 YSYEKL. V gave up 5 bases and J gave up 4 bases; unmatched junction bases: 9. CDR3 coding DNA: TGCGCCAGCAGCATGACAGGGTTACATGCAGATACGCAGTATTTT. This encodes CASSMTGLHADTQYF.

This clonotype was found a few times. This chain links TRBV13 with TRBJ2-5; no clear D. The germline V and J ends were trimmed by 5 bases and 3 bases, with 16 bases remaining between them. The CDR3 length is 15 residues. Germline V gene lookup returns CDR1 PRHDT and CDR2 FYEKMQ (reference sequence). CDR3 in DNA: TGTGCCAGCAGCCTGGTTATAGGCCCGGAAGAGACCCAGTACTTC. It encodes CASSLVIGPEETQYF.

The chain recombines TRBV7-8 with TRBJ2-1; D unclear. The V end was cut by 7 bases, the J end by 7 bases, with 17 bases between. Germline lookup yields CDR1 SGHVS and CDR2 FQNEAQ. This CDR3 region has 14 residues. The CDR3 DNA sequence: TGTGCCAGCACCCAAGACCCCAATCGGAATGAGCAGTTCTTC. It codes for CASTQDPNRNEQFF.

Only a few counts were recorded for this clonotype. This chain joins TRBV20-1 and TRBJ1-2; D unclear. V shed 3 bases and J shed 7 bases, with 12 bases lying between them. This CDR3 comprises 12 residues. CDR1 is DFQATT and CDR2 is SNEGSKA in the germline V gene (reference sequence). CDR3 in amino acids: CSASSGSAGYTF. The CDR3 bases are TGCAGTGCTAGTAGCGGGAGCGCTGGCTACACCTTC.

Remarks on this clonotype: One end of the junction does not line up with germline, which may come from a read error. The chain employs TRBV7-9 and TRBJ2-7; perhaps TRBD2 as D (6 bases). The length of the CDR3 is 13 residues. Germline CDR1 and CDR2: SEHNR and FQNEAQ (reference sequence). The DNA of the CDR3 is TGTGCCGGCAGCTTAGGAGGGATCTACGAGCAGTACTTC. Protein product: CAGSLGGIYEQYF.

A few counts support this clonotype. V usage is TRBV21-1 and J usage is TRBJ2-2; the D call TRBD2 from the table was never checked on the DNA. TRBV21-1 is marked as a pseudogene. The CDR3 is 17 residues long. CDR3 DNA: TGTGCCAGCAGCAGTTTAGCGGGAGGGCCTAGCACCGGGGAGCTGTTTTTT. Translated, it gives CASSSLAGGPSTGELFF.

Concerning this clonotype: A far larger clone is only one base removed, so a read error is likely. V usage is TRBV18 and J usage is TRBJ1-2; 9 positions match TRBD1. CDR3 length: 14 residues. Germline V gene lookup returns CDR1 KGHSH and CDR2 LQKENI. The CDR3 sequence: CAGSPGQGLYGYTF. CDR3 nucleotide sequence: TGTGCCGGCTCACCCGGACAGGGGCTCTATGGCTACACCTTC.

The chain couples TRBV3-1 to TRBJ1-6; D perhaps matches TRBD1 (5 bases). Germline loops: CDR1 LGHDT, CDR2 YNNKEL (reference sequence). V was pared by 7 bases and J by 10 bases, with 20 bases between. This CDR3 spans 15 amino acids. The CDR3 DNA sequence: TGTGCCAGCAACCCGAAGGCCGGGGGGAGATCACCCCTCCACTTT. Its protein product is CASNPKAGGRSPLHF. Full variable domain (missing parts from reference TRBV3-1 and TRBJ1-6): DTAVSQTPKYLVTQMGNDKSIKCEQNLGHDTMYWYKQDSKKFLKIMFSYNNKELIINETVPNRFSPKSPDKAHLNLHINSLELGDSAVYFCASNPKAGGRSPLHFGNGTRLTVT.

This chain links TRBV10-3 with TRBJ2-1; no clear D. The CDR3 loop spans 14 amino acids. Germline lookup yields CDR1 ENHRY and CDR2 SYGVKD. V dropped 7 bases and J dropped 4 bases, with 14 bases sitting between them. For the CDR3, the DNA is TGTGCCATCAAATTAGAGCACATTTACAATGAGCAGTTCTTC. This translates into CAIKLEHIYNEQFF.

Regarding this clonotype: The junction shows a germline mismatch at one end, possibly a read error. The genes are TRBV24-1 and TRBJ2-5; D gene unclear. The CDR3 runs 15 residues. The germline V gene encodes CDR1 KGHDR and CDR2 SFDVKD. The CDR3 loop reads CASSAALGPQETQYF. CDR3 coding DNA: TGTGCCTCCAGTGCCGCCTTGGGCCCCCAAGAGACCCAGTACTTC.

This clonotype was observed a handful of times. This chain links TRBV2 with TRBJ2-3; D is possibly TRBD2 (6 bases). The CDR3 sequence is 14 residues long. Trimming took 7 bases from V and 5 from J, leaving 16 bases between them. Germline assignment: CDR1 SNHLY and CDR2 FYNNEI. CDR3 sequence (DNA): TGTGCCAGCACTTGGACGAGGGGAGGAGATACGCAGTATTTT. Protein sequence: CASTWTRGGDTQYF.

About this clonotype itself: A much more abundant neighbour one base away suggests this may be a read error. Here the CDR3 DNA reads TGTGCCAGCAGCACGGGACCAGATACGCAGTATTTT. It is translated as CASSTGPDTQYF. The V gene is TRBV11-2, the J gene TRBJ2-3, with D perhaps given as TRBD1 or TRBD2 (5 bases each). The CDR3 consists of 12 residues. Germline CDR1 SGHAT, CDR2 FQNNGV. V lost 5 bases to trimming and J lost 4 bases, with 7 bases between them.